One sample yielded the 7 T cell receptor beta chains listed below, sequenced in a study of blood T cell repertoires in COVID-19. Sequencing used immunoSEQ multiplex PCR; TCRdb keeps in-frame clones, though not all of them. The data show over 100,000 clones, with approximately 90% seen just once and 0.95% to 1.3% held by the top ten. Material for sequencing was peripheral blood. The origin of the receptors is a human donor in a cohort sampled during active COVID-19.

This chain connects TRBV2 to TRBJ2-7; TRBD1 aligns across 8 bases. V shed 5 bases and J 3 bases; nucleotides not matched to a gene: 3. The germline V gene has CDR1 SNHLY and CDR2 FYNNEI. This CDR3 region has 13 residues. CDR3 nucleotide sequence: TGTGCCAGCAGTCAGGACAGGGACTACGAGCAGTACTTC. Amino acid sequence: CASSQDRDYEQYF.

This clone was recorded only once. The V gene is TRBV3-1 (or the pseudogene TRBV3-2), the J gene TRBJ1-2; possible D gene TRBD1, 5 bases. Per germline, CDR1 LGHDT and CDR2 YNNKEL (reference sequence). The CDR3 contains 13 residues. Between the trimmed V and J ends, which lost 2 bases and 6 bases, there was a span of 10 bases. The chain's CDR3 is CASSQKGNNGYTF. DNA of the CDR3: TGTGCCAGCAGCCAAAAGGGGAACAATGGCTACACCTTC.

V is TRBV5-6 and J is TRBJ1-4, with TRBD1 matching over 10 bases. The V segment lost 4 bases and the J segment 4 bases; nucleotides outside the gene matches: 4. Germline V gene lookup returns CDR1 SGHDT and CDR2 YYEEEE. The CDR3 contains 15 residues. The CDR3 nucleotides are TGTGCCAGCAGCCGATGGGACAGGGGTAATGAAAAACTGTTTTTT. This gives the protein CASSRWDRGNEKLFF.

CDR3 residues: CASSPGLAGGPENEQFF. The CDR3 DNA follows: TGTGCCAGCAGTCCCGGACTAGCGGGAGGGCCCGAAAATGAGCAGTTCTTC. The chain joins TRBV6-4 to TRBJ2-1; TRBD2 matches 15 bases. The CDR3 extends over 17 amino acids. Germline CDR1 and CDR2: MRHNA and SNTAGT. V lost 5 bases to trimming and J lost 7 bases; unmatched junction nucleotides: 9.

The gene calls are TRBV7-8 and TRBJ1-1, with D perhaps matching TRBD1 (5 bases). Germline CDR1 and CDR2: SGHVS and FQNEAQ. Trimming stripped 2 bases from V and 3 bases from J, with 10 bases between. The CDR3 sequence is 14 residues long. The CDR3 here is CASSLWGGDTEAFF. CDR3 DNA sequence: TGTGCCAGCAGCTTATGGGGGGGGGACACTGAAGCTTTCTTT. The variable domain in full, with the rest retrieved from reference TRBV7-8 and TRBJ1-1, is GAGVSQSPRYKVAKRGQDVALRCDPISGHVSLFWYQQALGQGPEFLTYFQNEAQLDKSGLPSDRFFAERPEGSVSTLKIQRTQQEDSAVYLCASSLWGGDTEAFFGQGTRLTVV.

This sequence joins TRBV10-3 and TRBJ2-1; D perhaps matches TRBD2 (6 bases). Germline CDR1 and CDR2: ENHRY and SYGVKD. Between the trimmed V and J ends, which lost 0 bases and 1 base, there was a span of 10 bases. The CDR3 consists of 16 residues. CDR3 coding DNA: TGTGCCATCAGTGAGTCGATGGCGGGATCCTACAATGAGCAGTTCTTC. Its translation: CAISESMAGSYNEQFF.

V is TRBV7-9 and J is TRBJ2-7, with TRBD2 matching over 9 bases. Germline CDR1 reads SEHNR; CDR2 reads FQNEAQ (reference sequence). V shed 4 bases and J 5 bases; nucleotides not matched to a gene: 9. The length of the CDR3 is 15 residues. The CDR3 region is CASSSLAGAVHEQYF. The CDR3 nucleotides read TGTGCCAGCAGCTCGTTAGCGGGAGCGGTCCACGAGCAGTACTTC.